These 19 T cell receptor beta chains were sequenced from one sample in a study of blood T cell repertoires in COVID-19. Data came from immunoSEQ multiplex PCR; TCRdb stores just in-frame clones and leaves some out. The sample has more than 80,000 clones; about 85% are singletons. What was sequenced was peripheral blood. Source of these receptors: a woman aged 80 or over with COVID-19, enrolled during active disease.

The rearrangement links TRBV6-5 to TRBJ2-5, with a weak D call TRBD2 (6 bases). This CDR3 contains 14 residues. Germline V CDR1 and CDR2: MNHEY, SVGAGI. V was shortened by 5 bases and J by 1 base, with 11 bases between the two germline ends. CDR3: CASSPGGAQETQYF. The CDR3 DNA sequence: TGTGCCAGCAGTCCAGGCGGGGCCCAAGAGACCCAGTACTTC.

V is TRBV27 and J is TRBJ1-5; D ambiguous. V lost 0 bases and J lost 2, with 20 bases in between. Germline loops: CDR1 MNHEY, CDR2 SMNVEV (reference sequence). This CDR3 region has 19 residues. This chain's CDR3 is CASSLSGLGMGGGNQPQHF. Written as DNA, the CDR3 is TGTGCCAGCAGTTTATCAGGACTGGGGATGGGCGGTGGCAATCAGCCCCAGCATTTT.

CDR3 sequence reads: CAGTPGGRETQYF. The CDR3 bases are TGTGCCGGGACTCCGGGGGGACGAGAGACCCAGTACTTC. The genes are TRBV2 and TRBJ2-5; TRBD2 matches at 7 bases. Per the germline V gene, CDR1 is SNHLY and CDR2 is FYNNEI. Trimming at V came to 11 bases and at J to 4 bases, leaving 10 bases not matched to a gene. This CDR3 contains 13 residues.

This clone was found once. This rearrangement joins TRBV18 to TRBJ2-1; the D gene is possibly TRBD1 (6 bases). Between the trimmed V and J ends, which lost 2 bases and 6 bases, there was a span of 11 bases. The CDR3 contains 14 residues. Germline V lookup: CDR1 KGHSH, CDR2 LQKENI. Here the CDR3 reads CASSPLGAGNEQFF. CDR3 bases: TGTGCCAGCTCACCATTGGGGGCCGGCAATGAGCAGTTCTTC.

V gene TRBV18 combines with J gene TRBJ2-5; 14 nucleotides align to TRBD2. Unmatched junction bases numbered 7, after V lost 4 bases and J lost 9 bases. CDR1 and CDR2 (germline): KGHSH, LQKENI. This CDR3 is 15 amino acids long. The CDR3 DNA is TGTGCCAGCTCACAGGGACTAGCGGGGGCGATTGCCCAGTACTTC. Residues: CASSQGLAGAIAQYF.

V gene TRBV28 combines with J gene TRBJ2-7; 8 bases match TRBD1. The junction had 2 bases not matched to a gene; V was cut back by 1 base and J by 3 bases. Per the germline V gene, CDR1 is MDHEN and CDR2 is SYDVKM. The CDR3 loop spans 14 amino acids. The CDR3 DNA sequence: TGTGCCAGCAGTTTATTGGACAGGGTCTACGAGCAGTACTTC. Translation: CASSLLDRVYEQYF.

DNA for the CDR3: TGCAGTGAACAGGGCAGGGAGACCCAGTACTTC. It codes for CSEQGRETQYF. This sequence joins TRBV20-1 and TRBJ2-5; D is possibly TRBD1 (6 bases). The CDR3 has 11 amino acids. Between the trimmed V and J ends, which lost 7 bases and 5 bases, there was a span of 11 bases. CDR1 DFQATT and CDR2 SNEGSKA come from the germline V gene (reference sequence).

The chain links TRBV5-1 to TRBJ1-6; D is unclear. The CDR3 covers 12 residues. Germline V gene lookup returns CDR1 SGHRS and CDR2 YFSETQ. Trimming pared 4 bases from V and 10 bases from J, leaving 9 bases between. The CDR3 is CASSPSRSPLHF. Written as DNA, the CDR3 is TGCGCCAGCAGCCCCTCTCGGTCACCCCTCCACTTT.

Only a few counts were recorded for this clone. V is TRBV4-1 and J is TRBJ2-7; 12 bases map to TRBD2. CDR3 length: 16 amino acids. The V and J ends lost 4 bases and 0 bases, in that order; junction bases with no gene match: 4. The V gene's germline CDR1 is MGHRA and CDR2 YSYEKL. CDR3 DNA sequence: TGCGCCAGCAGCCTAGGACTAGCGGGGATCTCCTACGAGCAGTACTTC. Amino acid sequence: CASSLGLAGISYEQYF.

The V gene is TRBV3-1 (or the pseudogene TRBV3-2), the J gene TRBJ1-3, with D tentatively TRBD1 (6 bases). This CDR3 is 14 amino acids long. Germline-derived CDR1 and CDR2 are LGHDT and YNNKEL (reference sequence). Trimming removed 7 bases at V and 1 base at J, with 11 bases between. The DNA for the CDR3 is TGTGCCAGCAAAACACAGGGTTCTGGAAACACCATATATTTT. Protein product: CASKTQGSGNTIYF.

This clone was detected only once. This chain uses TRBV23-1 with TRBJ2-5, with D tentatively TRBD2 (5 bases). TRBV23-1 falls under the ORF class, with uncertain function. CDR3 length: 11 amino acids. V dropped 7 bases and J dropped 3 bases, with 6 bases sitting between them. The CDR3, as DNA: TGCGCCAGCATGGGAGAAGAGACCCAGTACTTC. Translating it yields CASMGEETQYF.

The genes are TRBV19 and TRBJ2-1; TRBD2 matches at 8 bases. CDR1 and CDR2 from the germline V gene are LNHDA and SQIVND (reference sequence). With V trimmed by 0 bases and J by 4 bases, 8 bases remained unmatched. The CDR3 totals 17 residues. CDR3 nucleotides: TGTGCCAGTAGTATAGATTACAGCGGGGGCCCATACAATGAGCAGTTCTTC. Its translation is CASSIDYSGGPYNEQFF.

The chain combines TRBV2 with TRBJ2-2; 13 nucleotides match TRBD2. CDR1 is SNHLY and CDR2 is FYNNEI in the germline V gene. The junction had 6 bases not matched to a gene; V was cut back by 7 bases and J by 7 bases. The CDR3 has 15 residues. CDR3 sequence reads: CASTRGLAGIGELFF. CDR3 sequence (DNA): TGTGCCAGCACCAGGGGACTAGCGGGGATCGGGGAGCTGTTTTTT.

This chain joins TRBV4-2 and TRBJ2-3; no reliable D call. CDR3 length equals 13 residues. Trimming removed 5 bases at V and 4 bases at J, with 10 bases between. CDR1 and CDR2 (germline): LGHNA, YNFKEQ. The CDR3: CASSAQSSDTQYF. In DNA, the CDR3 is TGTGCCAGCAGCGCCCAGTCTTCAGATACGCAGTATTTT.

This rearrangement joins TRBV28 to TRBJ1-1, with D maybe TRBD1 (5 bases). The CDR3 spans 15 residues. From germline, CDR1 is MDHEN and CDR2 SYDVKM. Trimming left V 7 bases short and J 1 base short, with 16 bases between. This CDR3 reads CASTKRGGRNTEAFF. The CDR3 nucleotides read TGTGCCAGCACCAAACGGGGGGGGAGGAACACTGAAGCTTTCTTT.

In its sample, this clone was seen a few times. The J gene is TRBJ2-7, the V gene TRBV30; 7 positions agree with TRBD2. V was clipped by 2 bases and J by 2 bases; unmatched bases: 3. CDR3 length equals 13 residues. CDR1 is GTSNPN and CDR2 is SVGIG in the germline V gene (reference sequence). The CDR3 reads CAWSRGGTYEQYF. The CDR3 bases are TGTGCCTGGAGTAGGGGAGGGACCTACGAGCAGTACTTC.

The chain recombines TRBV6-1 with TRBJ1-6; D might be TRBD1 (5 bases). The CDR3 length is 15 residues. Trimming pared 2 bases from V and 0 bases from J, leaving 5 bases between. The germline V gene has CDR1 MNHNS and CDR2 SASEGT. CDR3 protein: CASSEQGSYNSPLHF. In DNA, the CDR3 is TGTGCCAGCAGTGAACAGGGCTCCTATAATTCACCCCTCCACTTT.

The chain is built from TRBV18 and TRBJ2-5; D is ambiguous. The length of the CDR3 is 14 residues. From germline, CDR1 is KGHSH and CDR2 LQKENI. V gave up 1 base and J gave up 5 bases, with 11 bases separating them. The CDR3 sequence: CASSPLSSWETQYF. The CDR3 DNA sequence: TGTGCCAGCTCACCACTCAGTTCCTGGGAGACCCAGTACTTC.

This chain links TRBV10-3 with TRBJ2-1, with 8 bases fitting TRBD1. The CDR3 loop spans 15 amino acids. Germline trimming cut 6 bases from V and 2 bases from J; bases unmatched to any gene: 6. Germline CDR1 ENHRY, CDR2 SYGVKD. CDR3 sequence (DNA): TGTGCCATCAGACTCGGACAGGGCGCCTACAATGAGCAGTTCTTC. This translates into CAIRLGQGAYNEQFF.